What follows describes a single TCR beta chain. Its target is unknown. These data are taken from a study of cytomegalovirus exposure and HLA in healthy donors. From germline, CDR1 is MNHEY and CDR2 SVGAGI. This CDR3 is built from 15 residues. V shed 2 bases and J shed 3 bases, with 14 bases lying between them. Study results and limitations: Confirmation was obtained in vitro that a few CMV-associated chains are specific for CMV antigens. Within the approximately 120 validation repertoires, first-cohort TCR clusters tended to co-occur, according to a later analysis.

TCRdb keeps only in-frame clones here, not all; method: immunoSEQ multiplex PCR. The data hold about 150,000 clones, with approximately 90% observed a single time. Sequencing was performed on PBMCs. The genes are TRBV6-5 and TRBJ2-7; D remains unclear. The receptor was derived from a man in his late teens or twenties in good health and CMV-seronegative. The CDR3 DNA sequence: TGTGCCAGCAGTTACGCGTCTAATATTGTCTACGAGCAGTACTTC. It codes for CASSYASNIVYEQYF.